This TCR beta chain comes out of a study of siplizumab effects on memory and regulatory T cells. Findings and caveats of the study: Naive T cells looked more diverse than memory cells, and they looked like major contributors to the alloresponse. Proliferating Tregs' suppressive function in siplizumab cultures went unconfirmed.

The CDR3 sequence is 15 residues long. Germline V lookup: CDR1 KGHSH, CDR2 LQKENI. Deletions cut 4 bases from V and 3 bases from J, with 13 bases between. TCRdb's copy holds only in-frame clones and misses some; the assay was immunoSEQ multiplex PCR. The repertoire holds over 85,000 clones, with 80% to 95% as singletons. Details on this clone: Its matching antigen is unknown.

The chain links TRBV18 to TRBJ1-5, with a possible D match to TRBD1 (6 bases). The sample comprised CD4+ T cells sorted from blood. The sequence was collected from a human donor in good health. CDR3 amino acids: CASSLQGANNQPQHF. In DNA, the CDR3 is TGTGCCAGCTCACTACAGGGAGCCAACAATCAGCCCCAGCATTTT.